The following is a TCR beta chain sequence with its context. Using immunoSEQ multiplex PCR, the repertoire was profiled, and TCRdb retains in-frame clones only, with some absent. Among about 610,000 clones listed, 88% were seen once. V lost 4 bases and J lost 2; bases outside the gene matches: 8. Germline CDR1 SQVTM, CDR2 ANQGSEA. The CDR3 runs 16 residues. This sample is drawn from a study of shared T cell receptors in the human thymus. This sample also appeared in a second study, on human thymus T cells. From that report: Corrective surgery for congenital heart defects was being performed on the healthy Finnish infants who were the donors. Unrelated individuals had highly overlapping thymic repertoires, as reported in related research.

The chain couples TRBV29-1 to TRBJ2-5; 12 bases fit TRBD2. The receptor comes from a boy less than two years old with a congenital heart defect. Sequenced: thymocytes. The CDR3 loop is CSVAGGGLAGQETQYF. As DNA, the CDR3 is TGCAGCGTTGCTGGGGGAGGACTAGCGGGGCAAGAGACCCAGTACTTC. Full variable domain (rest looked up from reference TRBV29-1 and TRBJ2-5): SAVISQKPSRDICQRGTSLTIQCQVDSQVTMMFWYRQQPGQSLTLIATANQGSEATYESGFVIDKFPISRPNLTFSTLTVSNMSPEDSSIYLCSVAGGGLAGQETQYFGPGTRLLVL.